One sample yielded the 19 T cell receptor beta chains listed below, sequenced in a study of T cell repertoires in cytomegalovirus infection. A single record per CDR3 protein comes from TCRdb applying MiXCR to the reads. The sample shows approximately 280,000 distinct CDR3 sequences, 20% to 25% of them seen only once. These receptors lack a known antigen. This sample comprised cultured PBMCs, obtained from culture after CMV antigen stimulation. The receptors shown here come from a human donor in good health (CMV status not recorded). Some clones in this sample may be carry-over from other donors' samples.

This clonotype was detected only a few times. This chain joins TRBV7-3 and TRBJ2-1; D may be TRBD1 or TRBD2 (6 bases each). The germline V gene has CDR1 SGHTA and CDR2 FQGTGA. The germline V and J ends were trimmed by 5 bases and 7 bases, with 15 bases remaining between them. This CDR3 spans 14 amino acids. This CDR3 reads CASSESGGLNEQFF. The CDR3 DNA sequence: TGTGCCAGCAGCGAAAGTGGGGGGCTGAATGAGCAGTTCTTC.

In the case of this clonotype: A much larger clone lies a single base off, so this may be a read error. The V call is TRBV7-9, the J call TRBJ1-5; D possibly corresponds to TRBD1 (5 bases). Germline CDR1 is SEHNR and CDR2 is FQNEAQ (reference sequence). V lost 7 bases to trimming and J lost 3 bases, with 10 bases between them. This CDR3 has 13 amino acids. DNA of the CDR3: TGTGCCAGCACCTGGGGGGACAATCAGCCCCAGCATTTT. Translation gives CASTWGDNQPQHF.

This clonotype was observed many times. The chain has TRBV7-2 and TRBJ2-3; 7 bases fit TRBD2. The germline V gene has CDR1 SGHTA and CDR2 FQGNSA. Trimming at V came to 2 bases and at J to 6 bases, leaving 8 bases not matched to a gene. This CDR3 spans 15 amino acids. This CDR3 reads CASSLRAGVPDTQYF. DNA of the CDR3: TGTGCCAGCAGCTTAAGGGCGGGAGTCCCCGATACGCAGTATTTT.

This clonotype was seen a handful of times. The V and J genes are TRBV4-1 and TRBJ1-2, with D uncertain. Germline CDR1 reads MGHRA; CDR2 reads YSYEKL. Deletions cut 2 bases from V and 14 bases from J, with 15 bases between. The CDR3 is 12 residues long. DNA for the CDR3: TGCGCCAGCAGCCAATTGGAGAGGGATCCGACCTTC. Protein product: CASSQLERDPTF.

This clonotype was seen ten or more times. V is TRBV7-2 and J is TRBJ2-1, with TRBD2 matching over 13 bases. Germline CDR1 and CDR2: SGHTA and FQGNSA. Trimming cost V 4 bases and J 7 bases; bases outside gene matches: 7. The CDR3 is 16 residues long. CDR3 sequence: CASSSTSGRPGNEQFF. DNA for the CDR3: TGTGCCAGCAGCTCGACTAGCGGGAGGCCGGGGAATGAGCAGTTCTTC.

The chain recombines TRBV20-1 with TRBJ1-5, with a possible D match to TRBD1 (6 bases). This CDR3 is 17 amino acids long. CDR1 is DFQATT, CDR2 SNEGSKA, per germline (reference sequence). V dropped 0 bases and J dropped 7 bases, with 22 bases sitting between them. This CDR3 is CSARDRGKQGIGQPQHF. CDR3 bases: TGCAGTGCTAGAGATAGGGGGAAACAGGGTATAGGCCAGCCCCAGCATTTT.

This clonotype was found a few times. The chain has TRBV28 and TRBJ2-4; D is ambiguous. Per germline, CDR1 MDHEN and CDR2 SYDVKM. The V and J ends lost 4 bases and 0 bases respectively, with 13 bases between them. The CDR3 consists of 16 residues. The CDR3 sequence: CASSSPGSTAKNIQYF. As DNA, the CDR3 is TGTGCCAGCAGTTCGCCAGGCTCAACAGCCAAAAACATTCAGTACTTC. Based on the CDR3 plus reference TRBV28 and TRBJ2-4, the full variable domain is DVKVTQSSRYLVKRTGEKVFLECVQDMDHENMFWYRQDPGLGLRLIYFSYDVKMKEKGDIPEGYSVSREKKERFSLILESASTNQTSMYLCASSSPGSTAKNIQYFGAGTRLSVL.

There are a few counts of this clonotype. CDR3 region: CASSHQHKGETQYF. The CDR3 DNA is TGTGCCAGCAGTCACCAACACAAAGGAGAGACCCAGTACTTC. The V and J genes are TRBV6-5 and TRBJ2-5; D is uncertain. Trimming cost V 5 bases and J 4 bases, with 14 bases left between them. CDR3 length: 14 amino acids. Germline V gives CDR1 MNHEY, CDR2 SVGAGI.

This clonotype was recorded many times. The chain recombines TRBV7-3 with TRBJ2-1; 9 positions match TRBD2. The germline V gene has CDR1 SGHTA and CDR2 FQGTGA. The CDR3 consists of 17 residues. The ends lost 5 bases at V and 5 bases at J; junction bases unmatched: 13. CDR3 coding DNA: TGTGCCAGCAGCAGCTCCGTGGCGGGAGGGTTAAACAATGAGCAGTTCTTC. It encodes CASSSSVAGGLNNEQFF.

This clonotype appeared a few times. This sequence joins TRBV19 and TRBJ1-2; maybe TRBD1 (6 bases). Trimming removed 7 bases at V and 4 bases at J, with 19 bases between. Germline CDR1 reads LNHDA; CDR2 reads SQIVND (reference sequence). The CDR3 extends over 15 amino acids. Here the CDR3 DNA reads TGTGCCAGTAATATTGCAGGGGCCAGAAGCTATGGCTACACCTTC. Translation: CASNIAGARSYGYTF.

This clonotype came up many times. In DNA, the CDR3 is TGTGCCAGCAGCCCACGCCTTGGTGGTGAGACGAGCATGAACACTGAAGCTTTCTTT. Translation gives CASSPRLGGETSMNTEAFF. This rearrangement joins TRBV7-8 to TRBJ1-1, with D unresolved. Trimming took 5 bases from V and 0 from J, leaving 25 bases between them. Germline V gene data show CDR1 as SGHVS and CDR2 as FQNEAQ. The CDR3 contains 19 residues.

In its sample, this clonotype was seen a few times. The rearrangement uses TRBV5-6 and TRBJ2-3; D could derive from TRBD1 or TRBD2 (5 bases each). The CDR3 sequence is 17 residues long. Germline V gene lookup returns CDR1 SGHDT and CDR2 YYEEEE. V lost 9 bases and J lost 2, with 25 bases in between. The CDR3 DNA reads TGTGCCACCACCCAAACCCGGAGGACACGGAACACAGATACGCAGTATTTT. Amino acid sequence: CATTQTRRTRNTDTQYF.

This clonotype was picked up many times. This rearrangement joins TRBV7-2 to TRBJ2-7; TRBD1 matches 7 bases. The germline CDR1 and CDR2 sequences are SGHTA and FQGNSA. The CDR3 is 13 residues long. V shed 5 bases and J 5 bases; nucleotides not matched to a gene: 6. CDR3 loop: CASSVDRENEQYF. The CDR3 DNA reads TGTGCCAGCAGCGTAGACAGGGAAAACGAGCAGTACTTC.

Only a few counts were recorded for this clonotype. The chain links TRBV19 to TRBJ1-5; no firm D call. V lost 4 bases and J lost 2, with 9 bases in between. This CDR3 has 14 residues. Germline V gene data show CDR1 as LNHDA and CDR2 as SQIVND (reference sequence). The CDR3 protein is CASSTEWGNQPQHF. The CDR3 DNA reads TGTGCCAGTAGTACCGAGTGGGGCAATCAGCCCCAGCATTTT.

This clonotype occurred many times. The chain is built from TRBV24-1 and TRBJ1-1; no firm D call. This CDR3 region has 13 residues. The V end lost 5 bases, the J end lost 4 bases, and 10 bases lay between the germline ends. The germline V gene encodes CDR1 KGHDR and CDR2 SFDVKD. The CDR3 nucleotides are TGTGCCACCAGTGGGCCGGGAGGCACTGAAGCTTTCTTT. Amino acids: CATSGPGGTEAFF.

The gene calls are TRBV4-3 and TRBJ2-2, with TRBD1 matching over 8 bases. This CDR3 spans 15 amino acids. Germline V gene data show CDR1 as LGHNA and CDR2 as YSLEER. The V segment lost 4 bases and the J segment 0 bases; nucleotides outside the gene matches: 1. CDR3 in amino acids: CASSLGQANTGELFF. Here the CDR3 DNA reads TGCGCCAGCAGCCTGGGACAGGCGAACACCGGGGAGCTGTTTTTT.

The rearrangement joins TRBV19 to TRBJ2-6; maybe TRBD2 (5 bases). Looked up from germline, CDR1 is LNHDA and CDR2 is SQIVND (reference sequence). The CDR3 is made up of 19 amino acids. Trimming took 3 bases from V and 1 from J, leaving 19 bases between them. DNA of the CDR3: TGTGCCAGTAGTATCGGGGTGGGCCGCGGATCTTCTGGGGCCAACGTCCTGACTTTC. This gives the protein CASSIGVGRGSSGANVLTF.

This clonotype was seen ten or more times. The chain couples TRBV28 to TRBJ1-2; weak D call: TRBD1 (5 bases). V lost 7 bases and J lost 8, with 11 bases in between. Germline CDR1 is MDHEN and CDR2 is SYDVKM. The CDR3 runs 11 residues. CDR3 sequence reads: CASTWTYGYTF. In DNA, the CDR3 is TGTGCCAGCACTTGGACATACGGCTACACCTTC.

This chain joins TRBV7-3 and TRBJ1-1, with D maybe TRBD1 (5 bases). The CDR3 extends over 13 amino acids. In germline, CDR1 is SGHTA, CDR2 FQGTGA. The V end was cut by 5 bases, the J end by 7 bases, with 14 bases between. In DNA form, the CDR3 reads TGTGCCAGCAGCCGAGGCACGAGGGGTGAAGCTTTCTTT. Its protein product is CASSRGTRGEAFF.